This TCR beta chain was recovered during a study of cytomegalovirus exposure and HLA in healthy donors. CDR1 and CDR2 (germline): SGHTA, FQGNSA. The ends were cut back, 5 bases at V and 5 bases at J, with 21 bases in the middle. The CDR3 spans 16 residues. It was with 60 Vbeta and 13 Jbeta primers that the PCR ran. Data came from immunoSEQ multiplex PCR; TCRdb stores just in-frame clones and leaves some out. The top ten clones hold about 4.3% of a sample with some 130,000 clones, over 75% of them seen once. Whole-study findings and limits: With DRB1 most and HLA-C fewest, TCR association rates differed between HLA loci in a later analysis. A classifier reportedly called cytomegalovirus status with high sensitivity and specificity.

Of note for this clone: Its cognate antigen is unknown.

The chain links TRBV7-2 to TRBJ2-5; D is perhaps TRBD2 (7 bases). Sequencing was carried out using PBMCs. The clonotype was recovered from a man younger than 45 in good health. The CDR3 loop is CASSPTPGARGETQYF. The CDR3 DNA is TGTGCCAGCAGCCCAACGCCGGGGGCGCGGGGGGAGACCCAGTACTTC. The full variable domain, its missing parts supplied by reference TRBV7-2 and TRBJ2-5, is GAGVSQSPSNKVTEKGKDVELRCDPISGHTALYWYRQSLGQGLEFLIYFQGNSAPDKSGLPSDRFSAERTGGSVSTLTIQRTQQEDSAVYLCASSPTPGARGETQYFGPGTRLLVL.